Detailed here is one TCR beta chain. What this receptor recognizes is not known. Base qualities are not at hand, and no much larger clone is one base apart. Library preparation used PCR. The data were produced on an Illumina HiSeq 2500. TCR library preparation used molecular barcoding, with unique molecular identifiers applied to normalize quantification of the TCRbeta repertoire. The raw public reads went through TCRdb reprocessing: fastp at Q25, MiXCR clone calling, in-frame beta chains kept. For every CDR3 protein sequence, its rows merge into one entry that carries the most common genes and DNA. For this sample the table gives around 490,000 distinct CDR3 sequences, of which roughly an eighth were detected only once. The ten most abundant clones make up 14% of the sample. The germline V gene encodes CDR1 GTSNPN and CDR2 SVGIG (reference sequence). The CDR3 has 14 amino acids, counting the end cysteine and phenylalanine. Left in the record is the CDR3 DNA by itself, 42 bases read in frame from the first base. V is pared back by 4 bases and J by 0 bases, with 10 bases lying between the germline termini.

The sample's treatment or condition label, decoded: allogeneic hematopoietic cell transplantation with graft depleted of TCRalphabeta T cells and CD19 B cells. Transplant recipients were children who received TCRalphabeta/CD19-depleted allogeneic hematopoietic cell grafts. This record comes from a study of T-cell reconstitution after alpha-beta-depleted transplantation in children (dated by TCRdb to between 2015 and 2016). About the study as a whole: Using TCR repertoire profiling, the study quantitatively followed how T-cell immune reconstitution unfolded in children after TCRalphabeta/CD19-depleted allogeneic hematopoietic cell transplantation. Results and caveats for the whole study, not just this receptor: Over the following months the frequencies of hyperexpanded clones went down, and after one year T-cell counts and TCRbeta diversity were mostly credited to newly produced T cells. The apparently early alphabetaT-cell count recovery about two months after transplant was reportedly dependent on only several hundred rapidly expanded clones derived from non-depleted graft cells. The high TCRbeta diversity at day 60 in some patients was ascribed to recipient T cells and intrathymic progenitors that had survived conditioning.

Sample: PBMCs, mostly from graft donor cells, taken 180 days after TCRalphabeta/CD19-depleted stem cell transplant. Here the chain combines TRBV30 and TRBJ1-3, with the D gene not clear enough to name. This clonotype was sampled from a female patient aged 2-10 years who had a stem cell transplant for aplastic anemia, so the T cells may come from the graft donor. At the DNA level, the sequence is TGTGCCTGGAAATACAGCTTCTCTGGAAACACCATATATTTT. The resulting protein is CAWKYSFSGNTIYF.